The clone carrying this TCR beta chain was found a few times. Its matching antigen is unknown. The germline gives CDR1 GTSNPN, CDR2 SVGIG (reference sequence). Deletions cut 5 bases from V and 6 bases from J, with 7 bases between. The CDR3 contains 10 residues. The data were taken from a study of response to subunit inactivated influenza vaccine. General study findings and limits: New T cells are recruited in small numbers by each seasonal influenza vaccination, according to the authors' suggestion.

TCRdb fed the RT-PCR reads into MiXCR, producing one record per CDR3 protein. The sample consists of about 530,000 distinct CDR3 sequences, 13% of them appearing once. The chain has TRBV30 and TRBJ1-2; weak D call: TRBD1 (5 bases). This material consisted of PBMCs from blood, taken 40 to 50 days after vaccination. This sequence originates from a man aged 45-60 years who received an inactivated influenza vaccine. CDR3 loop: CAWGTDGYTF. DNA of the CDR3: TGTGCCTGGGGGACGGATGGCTACACCTTC.